These 3 T cell receptor beta chains came from one sample sequenced in a study of T cell responses to AZD1222 COVID-19 vaccine. TCRdb's copy holds only in-frame clones and misses some; the assay was immunoSEQ multiplex PCR. The sample includes about 110,000 clones, approximately 89% seen only once; the top ten take roughly 3%. The sequencing here drew on peripheral blood, taken on day 0 of MenACWY control vaccination. These receptors all come from an adult in good health.

The chain recombines TRBV19 with TRBJ1-4; TRBD1 agrees at 9 bases. V shed 3 bases and J 6 bases; nucleotides not matched to a gene: 5. Germline V gene sequence: CDR1 LNHDA, CDR2 SQIVND (reference sequence). CDR3 length: 15 residues. CDR3 DNA sequence: TGTGCCAGTAGTATCGGACAGGGGAGGGATGAAAAACTGTTTTTT. Translating gives CASSIGQGRDEKLFF. The complete variable domain, with remaining parts taken from reference TRBV19 and TRBJ1-4, reads DGGITQSPKYLFRKEGQNVTLSCEQNLNHDAMYWYRQDPGQGLRLIYYSQIVNDFQKGDIAEGYSVSREKKESFPLTVTSAQKNPTAFYLCASSIGQGRDEKLFFGSGTQLSVL.

The genes are TRBV4-1 and TRBJ1-1; D gene uncertain. V dropped 0 bases and J dropped 1 base, with 9 bases sitting between them. There are 15 residues in the CDR3. Germline V lookup: CDR1 MGHRA, CDR2 YSYEKL. In DNA form, the CDR3 reads TGCGCCAGCAGCCAAGAAAGATCCGGGAACACTGAAGCTTTCTTT. Translation gives CASSQERSGNTEAFF.

This chain connects TRBV6-4 to TRBJ2-3, with 11 bases lining up with TRBD2. V shed 6 bases and J 4 bases; nucleotides not matched to a gene: 6. The germline gives CDR1 MRHNA, CDR2 SNTAGT. The CDR3 totals 15 residues. CDR3 protein: CASSQTSGAADTQYF. CDR3 sequence (DNA): TGTGCCAGCAGCCAGACTAGCGGGGCGGCAGATACGCAGTATTTT.